This TCR beta chain was identified in a study of shared clonotypes between healthy human individuals. The CDR3 is made up of 15 amino acids. Trimming pared 0 bases from V and 5 bases from J, leaving 11 bases between. Looked up from germline, CDR1 is KGHSH and CDR2 is LQKENI. This table comes from immunoSEQ multiplex PCR, and its TCRdb copy is limited to in-frame clones, with some not included. The data contain some 550,000 clones, 97% of them seen just once; the ten biggest clones take up around 0.06%. Study-wide findings and caveats: Few donors restricted represented genetic and exposure-history diversity.

About this clone: The antigen is not known.

The source of this sequence is a woman between 25 and 40 years old in good health. Sequencing was carried out using naive CD4+ T cells sorted from blood. Subset indicated: CD45RA+ positively selected. The rearrangement links TRBV18 to TRBJ2-1; D uncertain. CDR3 nucleotide sequence: TGTGCCAGCTCACCACCGAATCGAATGGACAATGAGCAGTTCTTC. This sequence encodes CASSPPNRMDNEQFF.